The entry that follows covers one TCR beta chain sequence. Its antigen is still unknown. The sample holds no much larger clone one base away, and base qualities are not on file. This record comes from a study of blood T cell repertoires in COVID-19 (dated by TCRdb to the early 2020s). Background for the entire study: Samples from collaborators originated in the United States, Italy and Spain and spanned both the acute and convalescent phases of COVID-19. The prospective study material was composed of cDNA or gDNA derived from T cells, B-cell-depleted T cells, or PBMCs. Subjects who had been exposed to COVID-19, were actively infected with it, or had recovered from it provided the deeply sampled blood TCRbeta repertoires that made up the dataset. The repertoires were released in a freely available public database intended as a resource for research on the immune response to SARS-CoV-2. The samples were drawn from the first 160 participants of the ongoing ImmuneRACE study and from over 950 subjects provided by 6 global collaborators. Sample metadata almost always included a de-identified subject ID, COVID-19 status, age in years and sex. Where available, HLA class I and class II types were taken from metadata supplied by the sample provider and were not determined by assay-based typing.

General findings and caveats noted by the study authors: How much clinical and demographic metadata was included differed by source and by participant, and the metadata was provided uncurated.

Each collaborating institution followed its own protocols to collect whole blood in K2EDTA tubes. For TCRbeta analysis, collaborators shipped samples in one of three forms: frozen whole blood, isolated PBMCs, or DNA extracted from either of those sample types. The trim is 6 bases for V and 6 bases for J, with a gap of 15 bases between the germline ends. The CDR3 runs 14 residues from the cysteine to the phenylalanine. CDR3 DNA is the only sequence kept; it has 42 bases, read in frame from the first base. CDR1 and CDR2, looked up from the germline V gene, are MNHEY and SVGAGI. The immunoSEQ Assay, a bias-controlled multiplex PCR, was used to amplify TCRbeta CDR3 regions from genomic DNA. Concerning the study's data processing: The number of nucleated cells in each sample was estimated by amplification of reference gene primers within the assay. To quantify the absolute abundance of each unique TCRbeta CDR3 rearrangement, sequence reads were collapsed and filtered. For each sample, productive Simpson clonality was calculated as the square root of Simpson's diversity index over productive rearrangements. The table comes from immuneACCESS by way of TCRdb, which keeps in-frame sequences with V and J called. Part of the clones is missing from these tables; in studies checked, under half for an unresolved V gene and the rest for unknown reasons. V, J and clone size derive from that table, while D and trimming were established from the DNA sequence. This sample comprises under 140,000 clones, 70% to 90% of them detected only once. The ten largest clonotypes hold roughly 3.3% of the sample.

The sequencing input was peripheral blood. The TCR comes from a woman aged 45-59 years with acute or convalescent COVID-19. The rearrangement combines TRBV6-5 with TRBJ1-5; a tentative D match to TRBD1 spans 6 bases. The CDR3 is CASRGGGSAQPQHF. The base sequence is TGTGCCAGCAGAGGGGGGGGGTCCGCTCAGCCCCAGCATTTT.